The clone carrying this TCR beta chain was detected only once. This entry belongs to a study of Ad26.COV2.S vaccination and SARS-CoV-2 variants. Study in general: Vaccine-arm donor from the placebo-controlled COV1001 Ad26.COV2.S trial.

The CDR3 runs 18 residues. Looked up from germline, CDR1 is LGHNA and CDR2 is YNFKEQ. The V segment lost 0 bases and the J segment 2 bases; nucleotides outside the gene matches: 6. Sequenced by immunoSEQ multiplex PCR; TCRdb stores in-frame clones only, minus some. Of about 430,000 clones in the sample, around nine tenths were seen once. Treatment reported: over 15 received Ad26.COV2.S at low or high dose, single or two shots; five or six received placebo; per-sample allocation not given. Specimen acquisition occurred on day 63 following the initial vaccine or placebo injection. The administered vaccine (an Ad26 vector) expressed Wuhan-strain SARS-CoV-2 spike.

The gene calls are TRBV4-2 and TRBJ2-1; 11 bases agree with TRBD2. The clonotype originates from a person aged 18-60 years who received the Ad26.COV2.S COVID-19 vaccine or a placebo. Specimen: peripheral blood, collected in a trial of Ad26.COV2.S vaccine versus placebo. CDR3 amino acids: CASSQDSLAGGPYNEQFF. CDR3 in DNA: TGTGCCAGCAGCCAAGATAGCCTAGCGGGAGGCCCCTACAATGAGCAGTTCTTC.